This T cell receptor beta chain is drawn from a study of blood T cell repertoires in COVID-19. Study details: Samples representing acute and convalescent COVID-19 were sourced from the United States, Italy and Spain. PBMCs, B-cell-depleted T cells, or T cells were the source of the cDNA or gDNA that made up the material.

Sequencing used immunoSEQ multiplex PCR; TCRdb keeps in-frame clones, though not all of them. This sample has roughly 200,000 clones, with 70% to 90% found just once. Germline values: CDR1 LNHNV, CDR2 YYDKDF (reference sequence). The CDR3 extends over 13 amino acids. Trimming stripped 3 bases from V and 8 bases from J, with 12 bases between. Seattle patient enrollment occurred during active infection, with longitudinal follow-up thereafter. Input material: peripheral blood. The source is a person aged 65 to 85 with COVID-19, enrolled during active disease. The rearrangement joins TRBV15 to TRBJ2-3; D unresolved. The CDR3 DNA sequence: TGTGCCACCAGCAGTGACCCCGGAGTTACGCAGTATTTT. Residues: CATSSDPGVTQYF.